The 9 T cell receptor beta chains in this list originate from one sample, sequenced in a study of blood T cell repertoires in COVID-19. Using immunoSEQ multiplex PCR, the repertoire was profiled, and TCRdb retains in-frame clones only, with some absent. The repertoire holds tens of thousands of clones, with over 75% as singletons. Sample: peripheral blood. The receptors derive from a man at least 80 years old with active or convalescent COVID-19.

The V gene is TRBV28, the J gene TRBJ2-2; weak D call: TRBD1 (5 bases). Between the trimmed V and J ends, which lost 10 bases and 8 bases, there was a span of 8 bases. Germline CDR1 MDHEN, CDR2 SYDVKM. CDR3 length: 10 amino acids. The CDR3 reads CANPGGELFF. In nucleotides, the CDR3 is TGTGCCAACCCAGGGGGGGAGCTGTTTTTT.

This clone was detected only once. This chain uses TRBV30 with TRBJ1-1, with a weak D call TRBD1 (5 bases). CDR3 size: 15 residues. Germline values: CDR1 GTSNPN, CDR2 SVGIG (reference sequence). The V end lost 3 bases, the J end lost 0 bases, and 14 bases lay between the germline ends. The CDR3 reads CAWSLFGALNTEAFF. The CDR3 bases are TGTGCCTGGAGCTTATTTGGGGCATTGAACACTGAAGCTTTCTTT.

This clone has a handful of counts. The chain couples TRBV29-1 to TRBJ2-7; D is perhaps TRBD1 (5 bases). Trimming removed 6 bases from V and 2 bases from J, with 11 bases in between. This CDR3 is built from 12 residues. Per germline, CDR1 SQVTM and CDR2 ANQGSEA. CDR3 sequence (DNA): TGCAGCGTCAGGGTTTCAACCTACGAGCAGTACTTC. Translated, it gives CSVRVSTYEQYF.

The V and J genes are TRBV18 and TRBJ2-7; 12 bases align to TRBD2. CDR3 length: 15 amino acids. CDR1 is KGHSH, CDR2 LQKENI, per germline. J lost 5 bases, V lost 2 bases, and 4 bases had no gene match. The chain's CDR3 is CASSPELAGGHEQYF. DNA for the CDR3: TGTGCCAGCTCACCAGAACTAGCGGGAGGACACGAGCAGTACTTC.

The V call is TRBV6-1, the J call TRBJ2-1; D is possibly TRBD2 (6 bases). The CDR3 is 14 amino acids. The V gene's germline CDR1 is MNHNS and CDR2 SASEGT. With 2 bases removed from V and 4 bases from J, the gap between germline ends came to 9 bases. CDR3 sequence (DNA): TGTGCCAGCAGTGAATTGGGACTTTACAATGAGCAGTTCTTC. It yields the protein CASSELGLYNEQFF.

The rearrangement links TRBV16 to TRBJ2-1, with TRBD2 matching over 7 bases. CDR1 and CDR2 from the germline V gene are KGHSY and FQNENV. This CDR3 comprises 15 residues. The junction had 3 bases not matched to a gene; V was cut back by 0 bases and J by 4 bases. Written as DNA, the CDR3 is TGTGCCAGCAGCCAATCGGGGGGGACGTACAATGAGCAGTTCTTC. Amino acid sequence: CASSQSGGTYNEQFF.

V gene TRBV5-5 combines with J gene TRBJ1-2; D perhaps matches TRBD1 (5 bases). The CDR3 totals 15 residues. Trimming pared 0 bases from V and 4 bases from J, leaving 13 bases between. The germline V gene has CDR1 SGHKS and CDR2 YYEKEE (reference sequence). DNA of the CDR3: TGTGCCAGCAGCTTGGCCCAAACAGGATCCTATGGCTACACCTTC. It yields the protein CASSLAQTGSYGYTF.

The V gene is TRBV20-1, the J gene TRBJ1-5; 9 positions match TRBD1. J gave up 7 bases and V 3 bases, and 10 bases lay outside the gene matches. The CDR3 loop spans 15 amino acids. Germline V lookup: CDR1 DFQATT, CDR2 SNEGSKA (reference sequence). The CDR3 sequence: CSASGTGTLVQPQHF. DNA for the CDR3: TGCAGTGCTAGTGGGACAGGGACGTTGGTACAGCCCCAGCATTTT.

There are many counts of this clone. The J gene is TRBJ2-7, the V gene TRBV27, with D unresolved. There are 12 residues in the CDR3. The germline V and J ends were trimmed by 6 bases and 0 bases, with 6 bases remaining between them. Germline CDR1 is MNHEY and CDR2 is SMNVEV (reference sequence). CDR3 region: CASSPISYEQYF. DNA for the CDR3: TGTGCCAGCAGCCCAATCTCCTACGAGCAGTACTTC.